A selection of T cell receptor beta chains follows, all from one sample in a study of blood T cell repertoires in COVID-19. Here immunoSEQ multiplex PCR was the method, and the copy in TCRdb shows in-frame clones only, minus some. The sample shows 250,000 to 300,000 clones, around 91% of them seen only once. The sequencing sample was made of peripheral blood. The receptor source for this set is a woman aged 55 to 70 with acute or convalescent COVID-19. The conserved cysteine and the conserved F or W are not part of the CDR3 here. The order of the fields is V gene, J gene, CDR3 length, CDR3 protein.

TRBV28	TRBJ2-1	14	ASRPRWLAEYNEQF
TRBV7-9	TRBJ1-2	11	ASSPFRDYGYT
TRBV7-3	TRBJ2-5	12	ASSVTGGAETQY
TRBV19	TRBJ1-1	10	ASKGGNTEAF
TRBV7-3	TRBJ1-1	12	ASSFDRGGGEAF
TRBV2	TRBJ2-7	13	ASSLLGTTIYEQY
TRBV6-2/TRBV6-3	TRBJ1-1	11	ASSVDKNTEAF
TRBV27	TRBJ1-2	13	ASSLVSGSSYGYT
TRBV2	TRBJ2-1	13	ASSEAWTTYNEQF
TRBV5-1	TRBJ2-3	13	ASSLGTSGQDTQY
TRBV18	TRBJ2-5	12	ASSQRRVQETQY
TRBV7-9	TRBJ2-1	12	ASSWDRGLSEQF
TRBV7-3	TRBJ1-3	12	ASSLDRGGNTIY
TRBV28	TRBJ1-3	12	ASSPQGSGNTIY
TRBV9	TRBJ2-1	13	ASSAHQTDYNEQF
TRBV4-1	TRBJ2-5	12	ASSQDGAQETQY
TRBV3-1/TRBV3-2	TRBJ1-3	12	ASSQYNSGNTIY
TRBV6-6	TRBJ2-7	13	ASSPLQGTAYEQY
TRBV19	TRBJ2-5	14	ASSILTGSEQETQY
TRBV6-1	TRBJ2-7	13	ASSEGDRVAYEQY
TRBV3-1/TRBV3-2	TRBJ2-1	12	ASSQGTGAREQF
TRBV2	TRBJ1-4	11	ASSGLLGGKLF
TRBV5-5	TRBJ2-1	10	ASSPLVDEQF
TRBV7-9	TRBJ2-5	12	ASNLGVSGETQY
TRBV15	TRBJ2-1	13	ATSRDGGRADEQF
TRBV7-8	TRBJ2-1	13	ASSLLRTRGNEQF
TRBV19	TRBJ1-4	13	ASSIGGATNEKLF
TRBV4-1	TRBJ2-3	10	ASSQVVDTQY
TRBV27	TRBJ1-6	14	ASSAFTGTANSPLH
TRBV5-5	TRBJ1-2	13	ASSPSGTGVEGYT
TRBV14	TRBJ2-3	13	ASSQDRRSTDTQY
TRBV3-1/TRBV3-2	TRBJ2-7	14	ASSQREPGGVYEQY
TRBV2	TRBJ1-1	13	ASSPRDRANTEAF
TRBV28	TRBJ2-4	13	ASSSPGQDKNIQY
TRBV7-2	TRBJ2-7	12	ASSSRQGAYEQY
TRBV4-1	TRBJ1-5	12	ASSQEQLGQPQH
TRBV2	TRBJ2-5	13	ASTGASGSSVSQY
TRBV3-1/TRBV3-2	TRBJ1-2	15	ASSQETGIWPQYGYT
TRBV11-2	TRBJ2-2	14	ASSLAASESTGELF
TRBV3-1/TRBV3-2	TRBJ1-1	12	ASSPRGTNTEAF
TRBV18	TRBJ2-7	12	ASSPNRGSYEQY
TRBV28	TRBJ2-1	15	ASSLYWRGSSYNEQF
TRBV6-4	TRBJ2-1	14	ASSELASGSRDEQF
TRBV5-6	TRBJ1-1	13	ASSFRGVQNTEAF
TRBV27	TRBJ1-2	13	ASSLSPGTLLGYT
TRBV7-2	TRBJ2-3	15	ASSLVGTSGSTDTQY
TRBV9	TRBJ2-3	13	ASSGGVHSTDTQY
TRBV3-1/TRBV3-2	TRBJ1-2	13	ASSHSDRSGFGYT
TRBV7-9	TRBJ1-2	13	ASSLAGPQGHGYT
TRBV19	TRBJ2-3	13	ASTRDRGSPDTQY
TRBV7-3	TRBJ2-5	15	ASSLGTSGRTGETQY
TRBV5-1	TRBJ2-1	16	ASSWALGGPSLPDEQF